This T cell receptor beta chain is from a study of blood T cell repertoires in COVID-19. Whole-study context: Sample material is recorded as cDNA or gDNA derived from T cells, B-cell-depleted T cells, or PBMCs.

Sequenced by immunoSEQ multiplex PCR; TCRdb stores in-frame clones only, minus some. The sample contains over 80,000 clones, about four fifths of which appear only once. V lost 7 bases, J lost 2 bases, and 15 bases lay in between. Germline V lookup: CDR1 SEHNR, CDR2 FQNEAQ (reference sequence). This CDR3 has 15 amino acids. The TCR sequence derives from a woman in her sixties with acute or convalescent COVID-19. Sequencing was carried out using peripheral blood. V and J are TRBV7-9 and TRBJ2-1, with unresolved D. CDR3 coding DNA: TGTGCCAGCACCCGTGGAGTCCCGACCTACAATGAGCAGTTCTTC. It translates to CASTRGVPTYNEQFF.